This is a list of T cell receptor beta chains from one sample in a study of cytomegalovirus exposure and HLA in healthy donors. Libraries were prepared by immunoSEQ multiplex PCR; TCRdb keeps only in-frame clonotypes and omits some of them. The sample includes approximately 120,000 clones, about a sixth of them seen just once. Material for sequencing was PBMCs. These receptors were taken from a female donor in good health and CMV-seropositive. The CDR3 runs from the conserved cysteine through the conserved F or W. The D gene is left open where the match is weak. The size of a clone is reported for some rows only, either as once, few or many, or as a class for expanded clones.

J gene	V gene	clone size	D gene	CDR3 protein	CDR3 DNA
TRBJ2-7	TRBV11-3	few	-	CASSLGFGYEQYF	TGTGCCAGCAGCTTAGGTTTCGGGTACGAGCAGTACTTC
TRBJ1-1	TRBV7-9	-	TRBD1	CASSPGTGPTEAFF	TGTGCCAGCAGCCCGGGGACAGGGCCCACTGAAGCTTTCTTT
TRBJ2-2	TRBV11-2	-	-	CASSLDGAGELFF	TGTGCCAGCAGCTTAGACGGGGCCGGGGAGCTGTTTTTT
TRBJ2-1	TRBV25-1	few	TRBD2	CASSDWGSGSEQFF	TGTGCCAGCAGTGATTGGGGTAGCGGGAGTGAGCAGTTCTTC
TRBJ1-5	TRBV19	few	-	CASMSATGFQPQHF	TGTGCCAGTATGTCCGCCACAGGGTTTCAGCCCCAGCATTTT
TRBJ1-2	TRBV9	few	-	CASSVGQASGYTF	TGTGCCAGCAGCGTTGGGCAGGCGTCGGGCTACACCTTC
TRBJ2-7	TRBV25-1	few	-	CASSDSPDSSYEQYF	TGTGCCAGCAGTGACTCCCCGGACAGCTCCTACGAGCAGTACTTC
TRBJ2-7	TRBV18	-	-	CASSPRQGPHEQYF	TGTGCCAGCTCACCGAGGCAGGGGCCCCACGAGCAGTACTTC
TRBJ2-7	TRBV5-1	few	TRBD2	CASSLDAGGFYEQYF	TGCGCCAGCAGCTTGGATGCGGGGGGTTTCTACGAGCAGTACTTC
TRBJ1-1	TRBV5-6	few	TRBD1	CASSLAGGWETEAFF	TGTGCCAGCAGCTTGGCAGGGGGTTGGGAGACTGAAGCTTTCTTT
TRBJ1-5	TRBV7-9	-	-	CASSLQDQPQHF	TGTGCCAGCAGCTTACAGGATCAGCCCCAGCATTTT
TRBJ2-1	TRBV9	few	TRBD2	CASSALAGNEQFF	TGTGCCAGCAGTGCTTTAGCGGGCAATGAGCAGTTCTTC
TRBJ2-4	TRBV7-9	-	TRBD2	CASSSGTSGGRDIQYF	TGTGCCAGCAGCTCCGGGACTAGCGGGGGCAGGGACATTCAGTACTTC
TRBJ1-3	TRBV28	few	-	CASSLGGVGGNTIYF	TGTGCCAGCAGTTTAGGGGGGGTAGGAGGAAACACCATATATTTT
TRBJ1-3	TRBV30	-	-	CACDQGSGNTIYF	TGTGCCTGTGACCAGGGCTCTGGAAACACCATATATTTT
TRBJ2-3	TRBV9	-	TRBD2	CASSVLGGGRTDTQYF	TGTGCCAGCAGCGTATTAGGCGGGGGGCGCACAGATACGCAGTATTTT
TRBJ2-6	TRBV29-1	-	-	CSVGGRVDSGANVLTF	TGCAGCGTTGGAGGCAGGGTCGACTCTGGGGCCAACGTCCTGACTTTC
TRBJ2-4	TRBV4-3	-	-	CASSQVPGGVDIQYF	TGCGCCAGCAGCCAAGTGCCGGGCGGGGTGGACATTCAGTACTTC
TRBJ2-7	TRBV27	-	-	CASSSDRRSYEQYF	TGTGCCAGCAGTTCAGACAGAAGATCCTACGAGCAGTACTTC
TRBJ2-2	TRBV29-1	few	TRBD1	CSAHTGQGNTGELFF	TGCAGCGCACACACGGGACAGGGGAACACCGGGGAGCTGTTTTTT
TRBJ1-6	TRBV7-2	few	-	CASSGRSTSPLHF	TGTGCCAGCAGCGGCCGCAGTACTTCACCCCTCCACTTT
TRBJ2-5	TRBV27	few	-	CASSSLGGRGETQYF	TGTGCCAGCAGTTCCCTGGGGGGACGCGGAGAGACCCAGTACTTC
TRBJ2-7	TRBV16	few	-	CASSQSGRGAYEQYF	TGTGCCAGCAGCCAATCGGGGCGGGGCGCCTACGAGCAGTACTTC
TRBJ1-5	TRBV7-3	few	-	CASSLTYKSFVFNQPQHF	TGTGCCAGCAGCTTAACGTATAAATCTTTCGTCTTCAATCAGCCCCAGCATTTT
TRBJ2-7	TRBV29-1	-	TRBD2	CSVRGAGVYEQYF	TGCAGCGTTAGGGGAGCGGGGGTCTACGAGCAGTACTTC
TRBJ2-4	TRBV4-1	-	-	CASSPGQGLAKNIQYF	TGCGCCAGCAGCCCCGGGCAGGGCCTAGCCAAAAACATTCAGTACTTC